This T cell receptor beta chain was captured by sequencing in a study of T cells in Graves' hyperthyroidism and ophthalmopathy (dated by TCRdb to between 2018 and 2021). Background for the entire study: Peripheral blood samples were taken at the time of initial diagnosis, prior to any treatment. The study also compared thyroid tissue and blood T-cell repertoires from about 6 Graves' hyperthyroidism patients. A discovery cohort of roughly 100 patients, 43 with Graves' ophthalmopathy and roughly 59 with stable Graves' hyperthyroidism, was used to find distinguishing TCR V-J signatures. Prospective prediction of ophthalmopathy was tested in an independent validation cohort of approximately 19 hyperthyroidism patients and 17 patients who later progressed to ophthalmopathy. The paper reports TCR Vbeta CDR3 sequencing of 130 to 150 peripheral blood samples: 43 ophthalmopathy, fewer than 80 hyperthyroidism and around 17 progressor patients. The 75 to 100 discovery patients were divided at random into training and test sets in a 7:3 ratio. After sampling, hyperthyroidism patients received methimazole starting at 30 mg daily, and ophthalmopathy patients received high-dose intravenous methylprednisolone.

The germline V gene (reference sequence) specifies LNHNV as CDR1 and YYDKDF as CDR2. Reading from cysteine to phenylalanine, the CDR3 counts 15 amino acids. The sequence is cut down to CDR3 DNA, 45 bases in frame from base 1. V is shortened by 0 bases, J by 0 bases, and the region joining them spans 8 bases. TCR beta CDR3 regions were amplified from RNA transcripts. For the first round of RT-PCR on the TCR CDR3, the HTBI primer set was used together with the Qiagen OneStep RT-PCR kit. Libraries were constructed in a second round of multiplex PCR, after which size selection and purification were performed. Libraries were sequenced paired-end with 100 bp reads on an Illumina HiSeq2000. The authors' pipeline ran thus. SOAPnuke was used to process the raw data, with reads discarded if the reads contained adapters or uncalled bases, had a mean Phred below 15, or lacked an exact constant-primer or identifier match. High-quality paired reads were merged using COPE v1.2.5, and each unique nucleotide sequence was defined as a clonotype. MiTCR v1.1 was used to align clonotypes to the IMGT TRBV, TRBD and TRBJ reference segments. Analysis was restricted to V-J combinations with a frequency above 0.0001, which covered roughly 99% of repertoires. The TCS score was defined as F50 (clonal expansion) divided by E x V (chaos), with BLOSUM62-based TCRdist calculated between CDR3 peptides within each V-J. Welch's t-statistics and random forest reduced several hundred V-J features to under 15, which were used in a naive Bayes classifier (R e1071). TCRdb ran its own pipeline on the public reads, namely fastp trimming at Q25 and MiXCR clone calling, and kept in-frame beta chains. Every CDR3 protein is listed once, alongside the most common genes and DNA of its rows. TCRdb's processing, not the authors' own work, is the source of the V and J calls. Counted in this sample were more than 350,000 distinct CDR3 sequences; around 13% of them appeared once. 20% of the sample comes from the top ten.

Moderately to severely active disease, a Clinical Activity Score of at least 3, a NOSPECS grade of at least 4, and a duration under 3 months were present in ophthalmopathy patients. The study excluded patients with uncontrolled infections, other autoimmune diseases, pregnancy or lactation. Diagnoses were based on clinical symptoms, serum thyroxine and TRAb, thyroid ultrasound and orbital computed tomography. PBMCs were separated from about 10 ml of fresh peripheral blood using Ficoll-Paque density gradient centrifugation. Total RNA was extracted with Trizol reagent, and quality was checked on an Agilent 2100 Bioanalyzer. In this sample, this clonotype turned up a few times. The target of this receptor is not known. Base-call qualities are not available, and no considerably larger clone is one nucleotide away. What the research found in general, with its limitations: A model built on a 13 V-J signature distinguished ophthalmopathy from stable hyperthyroidism, reaching 87.88% sensitivity and about 81% specificity in cross-validation and 80%/75% in testing. In validation, the model predicted progression to ophthalmopathy a median of around 6.5 months before onset, with about 64% sensitivity and more than 72% specificity. Most expanded thyroid clonotypes (frequency above 0.001) were also detected in blood, suggesting blood repertoires may reflect thyroid immune responses. Sample size was not statistically predetermined, and investigators were not blinded to group allocation.

This chain joins TRBV15 to TRBJ1-2, with the identity of the D gene unclear. The sample consisted of blood. This TCR was sampled from a young woman with Graves' ophthalmopathy. Here the CDR3 is given as CATSRDLVTNYGYTF. The sequenced DNA is TGTGCCACCAGCAGAGATCTAGTTACTAACTATGGCTACACCTTC. The CDR3, completed at both ends by the reference TRBV15 and TRBJ1-2 genes, gives the full variable domain DAMVIQNPRYQVTQFGKPVTLSCSQTLNHNVMYWYQQKSSQAPKLLFHYYDKDFNNEADTPDNFQSRRPNTSFCFLDIRSPGLGDTAMYLCATSRDLVTNYGYTFGSGTRLTVV.